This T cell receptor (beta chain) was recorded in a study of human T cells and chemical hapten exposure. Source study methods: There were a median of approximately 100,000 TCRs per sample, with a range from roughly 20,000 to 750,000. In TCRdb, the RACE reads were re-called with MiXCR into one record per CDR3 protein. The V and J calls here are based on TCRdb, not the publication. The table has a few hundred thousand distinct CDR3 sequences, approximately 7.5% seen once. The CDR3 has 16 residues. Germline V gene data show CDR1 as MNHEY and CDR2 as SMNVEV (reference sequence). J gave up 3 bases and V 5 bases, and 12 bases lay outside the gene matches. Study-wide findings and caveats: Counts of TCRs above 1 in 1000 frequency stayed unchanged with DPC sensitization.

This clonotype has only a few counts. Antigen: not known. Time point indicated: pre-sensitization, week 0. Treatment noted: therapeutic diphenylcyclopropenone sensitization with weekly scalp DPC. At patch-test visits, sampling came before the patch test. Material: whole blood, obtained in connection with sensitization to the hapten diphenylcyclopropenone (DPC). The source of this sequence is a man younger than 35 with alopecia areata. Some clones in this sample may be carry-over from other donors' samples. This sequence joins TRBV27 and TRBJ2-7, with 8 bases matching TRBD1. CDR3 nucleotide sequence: TGTGCCAGCAGTCATGACACCCGGGACAGGAGCTACGAGCAGTACTTC. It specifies CASSHDTRDRSYEQYF.